The source of this T cell receptor (beta chain) is a study of chemoradiotherapy in HPV16-positive cancers (dated by TCRdb to between 2020 and 2023). Context from the whole study: Candidate HPV-specific T-cell clones and common TCR motifs were defined through functional T-cell assays on cells from two HPV16-positive patients. Whether T-cell immunity against the HPV oncoproteins E6 and E7 changes during chemoradiotherapy and whether survival is affected by this immunity were examined in the study. The candidate HPV-specific TCRs and motifs were then tracked in TCR repertoires from 86 patients with HPV-related cancers. Broad study findings and their caveats: Only a couple of HPV16-positive patients were used to derive the functional definition of HPV-specific T cells, and the survival association was reported for HPV16-positive patients. Among HPV16-positive patients, expansion of HPV-responsive T cells during chemoradiotherapy was associated with better recurrence-free survival. Expansion of candidate HPV-specific clones and E7-related TCR motifs was observed in the tumor microenvironment during treatment, whereas no such expansion was observed for non-HPV-specific T cells.

The CDR3 runs 13 residues from the cysteine to the phenylalanine. Solely the CDR3 DNA is kept, with 39 bases framed from the first base. CDR1 is given as SGHAT and CDR2 as FQNNGV, both from the germline V gene. Deletion took 0 bases off V and 2 bases off J, with a span of 4 bases between the germline ends. Libraries were constructed by the immunoSEQ multiplex PCR assay. TCRdb took over this immuneACCESS table, retaining in-frame rearrangements with V and J assigned. Such tables are incomplete; in checked studies, under half of the missing clones stem from an unresolved V gene, and the remainder is unexplained. The table for this sample lists 6,500 to 9,000 clones; under 90% of them were counted only once. Roughly 2.5% of the sample is taken by the ten largest. This clone appeared once. Its antigen is currently not known. Qualities for individual bases were not recorded, and no much larger clone is one base off. The sample contains more than one DNA sequence encoding this CDR3.

Repertoires were sampled repeatedly over the course of chemoradiotherapy so that clonal expansion in the tumor microenvironment could be followed. Specimen: tumor tissue, collected from a patient who underwent chemoradiotherapy. Recombination connected TRBV11-2 to TRBJ1-1; no D gene call is confident. This TCR derives from a human donor with HPV-associated anogenital cancer. In nucleotide form, the sequence is TGTGCCAGCAGCTTAGACCCCAACACTGAAGCTTTCTTT. It encodes CASSLDPNTEAFF.